A selection of T cell receptor beta chains follows, all from one sample in a study of T cells after yellow fever vaccination. Via MiXCR, TCRdb re-called the 5' RACE reads, giving one row per CDR3 protein. The sample carries 600,000 to 750,000 distinct CDR3 sequences, 10% to 15% recorded once. Sequencing was performed on PBMCs, taken on the day of the yellow fever booster vaccination. These TCRs come from a man aged 30 to 39 who received the YFV17D yellow fever vaccine. Each CDR3 is given with its conserved first and last residue. Fields, in order: CDR3 DNA, CDR3 protein, V gene, J gene, D gene, clone size. D genes are given only for firm matches. Clone size, where shown, is once, few, many, or a class for clones that have expanded.

TGCAGTGCTAGAGATCTGAGCGGGAGGTTGTACGATGAGCAGTTCTTC	CSARDLSGRLYDEQFF	TRBV20-1	TRBJ2-1	TRBD2	few
TGTGCCAGCCAACAGGGGGCGACCTCTGGGGAGCAGTACTTC	CASQQGATSGEQYF	TRBV19	TRBJ2-7	TRBD1	NA
TGTGCCTCGTCCAGGGGGGCCTCTGGGGCCAACGTCCTGACTTTC	CASSRGASGANVLTF	TRBV7-9	TRBJ2-6	NA	NA
TGTGCCAGTAGCGGGACTAGCGGGGAAGAAGAGACCCAGTACTTC	CASSGTSGEEETQYF	TRBV19	TRBJ2-5	TRBD2	few
TGCAGTGCTAGATATACGGCCCCTAAAGAGACCCAGTACTTC	CSARYTAPKETQYF	TRBV20-1	TRBJ2-5	NA	few
TGTGCCAGCAGCTTAGATCGTCCTCTCGGGTGCGAGCAGTACTTC	CASSLDRPLGCEQYF	TRBV7-2	TRBJ2-7	NA	NA
TGCGCCAGCAGCCAAAGCCCTTCTAGTAGCGATACGCAGTATTTT	CASSQSPSSSDTQYF	TRBV4-3	TRBJ2-3	NA	NA
TGTGCCAGCAGCTTAGTAGGGGGGACAGCCCAAAACTACACCTTC	CASSLVGGTAQNYTF	TRBV7-9	TRBJ1-2	TRBD1	NA
TGTGCCAGCAGCGCAGGACTAGCGGGAAAAGAGACCCAGTACTTC	CASSAGLAGKETQYF	TRBV7-2	TRBJ2-5	TRBD2	NA
TGCGCCAGCAGCCAAGAAATGACCCCGGGGGAGCAGTTCTTC	CASSQEMTPGEQFF	TRBV4-3	TRBJ2-1	NA	many
TGTGCCAGCAGATCAGGGATTCCGTCTAATTCACCCCTCCACTTT	CASRSGIPSNSPLHF	TRBV5-6	TRBJ1-6	NA	NA
TGCGCCAGCAGCGCCAACAGGGGGAACACCGGGGAGCTGTTTTTT	CASSANRGNTGELFF	TRBV5-1	TRBJ2-2	TRBD1	few
TGTGCCAGCAGTTCGGTCGACTGGAACACTGAAGCTTTCTTT	CASSSVDWNTEAFF	TRBV27	TRBJ1-1	NA	few
TGTGCCATCGTCTTTACAACTAATGAAAAACTGTTTTTT	CAIVFTTNEKLFF	TRBV24-1	TRBJ1-4	NA	few
TGTGCCAGCAGACCACGGGGACAGGGCGGCTCTGGGGCCAACGTCCTGACTTTC	CASRPRGQGGSGANVLTF	TRBV6-1	TRBJ2-6	TRBD1	few
TGTGCCAGCAGCTGGACGTCAAGCTCCTACAATGAGCAGTTCTTC	CASSWTSSSYNEQFF	TRBV7-2	TRBJ2-1	NA	few
TGTGCCAGCAACCCCCTGGGGGGTGTCGGGCAGTACTTC	CASNPLGGVGQYF	TRBV7-9	TRBJ2-7	NA	NA
TGTGCCAGCAGTTCAAATTTTTGGACACCTACCTACGCGCAGTACTTC	CASSSNFWTPTYAQYF	TRBV5-6	TRBJ2-7	NA	NA
TGTGCCAGTACCGGCATGTCTGGGGCCAACGTCCTGACTTTC	CASTGMSGANVLTF	TRBV19	TRBJ2-6	NA	once
TGCGCCAGCAGCCAAGAACTAGCGGGGGGCTACAATGAGCAGTTCTTC	CASSQELAGGYNEQFF	TRBV4-3	TRBJ2-1	TRBD2	NA
TGCAGTGCTAGACCCAGGGACGAGCAGTACTTC	CSARPRDEQYF	TRBV20-1	TRBJ2-7	NA	NA
TGTGCCAGCAGTTACTCCGTGACATTTCGCGAGCAGTACTTC	CASSYSVTFREQYF	TRBV6-2/TRBV6-3	TRBJ2-7	NA	NA
TGTGCCAGCAGTTACCTGGGACTAGAGACGAAGACCCAGTACTTC	CASSYLGLETKTQYF	TRBV6-5	TRBJ2-5	TRBD2	many
TGTGCCAGCAGTTTATTGGGGACAGGGTTCTACGAGCAGTACTTC	CASSLLGTGFYEQYF	TRBV28	TRBJ2-7	TRBD1	NA
TGCGCCAGCAGGGTAGGGGCTATAACTAACAATGAGCAGTTCTTC	CASRVGAITNNEQFF	TRBV5-1	TRBJ2-1	NA	NA
TGTGCCAGCAGCTCGGCGGGCGCGGGAGAGGGGAATGAGCAGTTCTTC	CASSSAGAGEGNEQFF	TRBV11-2	TRBJ2-1	TRBD2	once
TGTGCCAGCAACGCCGGGGGGGGAAGAGATACGCAGTATTTT	CASNAGGGRDTQYF	TRBV12-3/TRBV12-4	TRBJ2-3	TRBD2	NA
TGTGCCACCACCCAAGACCCCAGGGGTTACGATGAGCAGTTCTTC	CATTQDPRGYDEQFF	TRBV3-1	TRBJ2-1	NA	NA
TGTGCCAGCAGCCCGGGACTACTGACAGATACGCAGTATTTT	CASSPGLLTDTQYF	TRBV12-3/TRBV12-4	TRBJ2-3	TRBD2	many